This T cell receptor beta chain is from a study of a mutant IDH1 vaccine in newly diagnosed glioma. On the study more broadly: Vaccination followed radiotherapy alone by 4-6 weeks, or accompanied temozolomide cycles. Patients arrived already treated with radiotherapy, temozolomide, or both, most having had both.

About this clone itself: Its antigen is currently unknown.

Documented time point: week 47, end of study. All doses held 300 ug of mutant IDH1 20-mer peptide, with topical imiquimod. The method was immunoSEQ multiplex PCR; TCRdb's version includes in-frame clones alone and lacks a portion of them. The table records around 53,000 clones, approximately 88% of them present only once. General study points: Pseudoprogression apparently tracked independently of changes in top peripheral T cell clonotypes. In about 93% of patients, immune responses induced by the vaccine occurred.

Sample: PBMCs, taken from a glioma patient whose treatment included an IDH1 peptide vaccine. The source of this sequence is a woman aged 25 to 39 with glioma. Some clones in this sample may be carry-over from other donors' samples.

The CDR3 DNA follows: TGTGCCAGCAGTGAGAGTAGCTCGGTCTCCGAGCAGTACTTC. This encodes CASSESSSVSEQYF. The chain is built from TRBV6-1 and TRBJ2-7; D call uncertain. The CDR3 is made up of 14 amino acids. From germline, CDR1 is MNHNS and CDR2 SASEGT. V was clipped by 3 bases and J by 6 bases, with 15 bases between them.